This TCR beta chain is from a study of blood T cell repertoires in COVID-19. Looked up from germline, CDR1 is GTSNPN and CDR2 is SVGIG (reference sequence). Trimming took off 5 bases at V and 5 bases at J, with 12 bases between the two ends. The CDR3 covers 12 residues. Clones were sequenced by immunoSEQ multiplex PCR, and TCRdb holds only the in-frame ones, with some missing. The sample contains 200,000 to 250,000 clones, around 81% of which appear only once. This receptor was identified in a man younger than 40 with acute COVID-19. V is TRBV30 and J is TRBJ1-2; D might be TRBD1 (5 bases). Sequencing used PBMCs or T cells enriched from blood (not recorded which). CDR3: CAWHRNGYGYTF. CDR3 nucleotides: TGTGCCTGGCACAGGAACGGATATGGCTACACCTTC.